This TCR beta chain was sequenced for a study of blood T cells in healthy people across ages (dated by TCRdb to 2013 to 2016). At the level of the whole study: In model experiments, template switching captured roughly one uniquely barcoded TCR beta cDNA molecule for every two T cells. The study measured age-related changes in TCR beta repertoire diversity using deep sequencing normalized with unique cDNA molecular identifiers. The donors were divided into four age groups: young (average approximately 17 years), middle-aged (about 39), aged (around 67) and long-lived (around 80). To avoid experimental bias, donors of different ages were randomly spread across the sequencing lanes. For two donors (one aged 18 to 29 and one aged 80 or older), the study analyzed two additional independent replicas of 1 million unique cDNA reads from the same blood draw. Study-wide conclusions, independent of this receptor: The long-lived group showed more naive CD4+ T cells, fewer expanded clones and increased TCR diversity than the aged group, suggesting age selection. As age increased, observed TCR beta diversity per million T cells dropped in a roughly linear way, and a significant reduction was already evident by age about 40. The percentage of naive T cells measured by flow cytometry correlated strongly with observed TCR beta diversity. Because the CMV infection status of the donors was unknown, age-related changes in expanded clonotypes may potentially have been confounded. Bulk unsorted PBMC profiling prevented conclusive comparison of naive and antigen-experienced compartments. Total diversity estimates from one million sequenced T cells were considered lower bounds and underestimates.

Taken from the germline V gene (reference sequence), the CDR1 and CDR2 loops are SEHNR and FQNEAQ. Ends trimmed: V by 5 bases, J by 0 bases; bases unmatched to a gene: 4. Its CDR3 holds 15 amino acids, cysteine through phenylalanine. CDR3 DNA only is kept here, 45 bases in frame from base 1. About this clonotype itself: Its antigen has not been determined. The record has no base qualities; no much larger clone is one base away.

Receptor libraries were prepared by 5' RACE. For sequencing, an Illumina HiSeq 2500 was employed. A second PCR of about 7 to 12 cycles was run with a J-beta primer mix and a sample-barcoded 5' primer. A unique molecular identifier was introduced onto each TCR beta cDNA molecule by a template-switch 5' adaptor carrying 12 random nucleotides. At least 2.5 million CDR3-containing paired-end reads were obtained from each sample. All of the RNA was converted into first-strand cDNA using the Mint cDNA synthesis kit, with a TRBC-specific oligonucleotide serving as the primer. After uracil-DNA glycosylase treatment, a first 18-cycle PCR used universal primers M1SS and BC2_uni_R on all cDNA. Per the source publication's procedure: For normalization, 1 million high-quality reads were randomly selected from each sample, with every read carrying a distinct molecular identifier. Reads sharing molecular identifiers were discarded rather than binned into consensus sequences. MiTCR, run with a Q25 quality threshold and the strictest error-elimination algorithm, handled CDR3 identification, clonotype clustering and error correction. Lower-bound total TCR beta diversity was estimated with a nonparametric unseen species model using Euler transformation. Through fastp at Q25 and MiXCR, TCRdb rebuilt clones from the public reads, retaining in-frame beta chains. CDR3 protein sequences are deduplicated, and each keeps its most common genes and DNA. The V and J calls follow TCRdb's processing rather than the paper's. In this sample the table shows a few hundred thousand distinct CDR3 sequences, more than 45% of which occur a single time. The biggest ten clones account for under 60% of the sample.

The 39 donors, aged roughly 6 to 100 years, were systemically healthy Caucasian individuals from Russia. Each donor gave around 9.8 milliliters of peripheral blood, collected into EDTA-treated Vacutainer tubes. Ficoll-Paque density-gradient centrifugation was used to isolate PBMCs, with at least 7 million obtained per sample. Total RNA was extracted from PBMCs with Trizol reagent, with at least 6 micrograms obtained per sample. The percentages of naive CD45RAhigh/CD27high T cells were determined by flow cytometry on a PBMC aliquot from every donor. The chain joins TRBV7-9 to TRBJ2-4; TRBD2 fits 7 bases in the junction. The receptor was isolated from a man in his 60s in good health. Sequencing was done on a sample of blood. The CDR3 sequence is CASSPSGLAKNIQYF. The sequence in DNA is TGTGCCAGCAGCCCTAGCGGATTAGCCAAAAACATTCAGTACTTC.